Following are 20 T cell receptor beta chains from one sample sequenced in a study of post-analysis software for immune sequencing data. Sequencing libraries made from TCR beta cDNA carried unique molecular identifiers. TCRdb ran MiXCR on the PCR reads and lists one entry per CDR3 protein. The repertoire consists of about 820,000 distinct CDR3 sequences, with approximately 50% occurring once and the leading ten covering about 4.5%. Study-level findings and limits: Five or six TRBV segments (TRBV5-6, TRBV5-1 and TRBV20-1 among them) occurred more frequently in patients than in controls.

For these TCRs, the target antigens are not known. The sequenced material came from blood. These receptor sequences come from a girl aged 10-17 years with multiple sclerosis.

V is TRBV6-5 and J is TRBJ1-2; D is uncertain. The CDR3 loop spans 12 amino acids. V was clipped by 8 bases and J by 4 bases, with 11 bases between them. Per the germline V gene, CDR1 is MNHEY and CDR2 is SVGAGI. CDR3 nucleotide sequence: TGTGCCAGCCGAGACCCGTTCTATGGCTACACCTTC. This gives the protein CASRDPFYGYTF.

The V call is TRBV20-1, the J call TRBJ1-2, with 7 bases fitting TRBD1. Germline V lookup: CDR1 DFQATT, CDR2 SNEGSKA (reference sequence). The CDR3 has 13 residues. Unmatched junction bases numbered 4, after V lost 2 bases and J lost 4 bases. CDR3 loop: CSARQGESYGYTF. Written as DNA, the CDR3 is TGCAGTGCTAGACAGGGGGAGAGCTATGGCTACACCTTC.

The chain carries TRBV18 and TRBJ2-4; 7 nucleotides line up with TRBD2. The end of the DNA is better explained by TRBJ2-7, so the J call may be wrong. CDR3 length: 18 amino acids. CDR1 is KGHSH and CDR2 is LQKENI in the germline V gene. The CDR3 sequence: CASSPTRGGRTNSYEQYF. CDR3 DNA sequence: TGTGCCAGCTCACCTACCAGAGGCGGGAGAACCAACTCCTACGAGCAGTACTTC.

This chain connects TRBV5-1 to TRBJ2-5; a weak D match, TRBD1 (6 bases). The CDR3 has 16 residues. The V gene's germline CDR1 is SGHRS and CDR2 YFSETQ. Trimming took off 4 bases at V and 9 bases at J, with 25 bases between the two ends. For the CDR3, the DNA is TGCGCCAGCAGCGTATCGCCGGGACAAGAAGGAGTGGCCCAGTACTTC. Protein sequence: CASSVSPGQEGVAQYF.

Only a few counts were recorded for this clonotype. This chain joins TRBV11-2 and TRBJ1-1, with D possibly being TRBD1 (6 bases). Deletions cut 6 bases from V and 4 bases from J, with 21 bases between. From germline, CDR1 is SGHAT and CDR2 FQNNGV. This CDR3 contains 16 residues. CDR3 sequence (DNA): TGTGCCAGCAGTCCACGGGGCAGGGGCAGTGGCACTGAAGCTTTCTTT. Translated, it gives CASSPRGRGSGTEAFF.

The CDR3 loop reads CASSSRGQVYSNQPQHF. The CDR3 DNA sequence: TGTGCCAGCAGCTCCCGGGGCCAGGTCTATAGCAATCAGCCCCAGCATTTT. The chain couples TRBV21-1 to TRBJ1-5; the listed D gene, TRBD1, was not tested against the DNA. TRBV21-1 is annotated as a pseudogene. This CDR3 is 17 amino acids long.

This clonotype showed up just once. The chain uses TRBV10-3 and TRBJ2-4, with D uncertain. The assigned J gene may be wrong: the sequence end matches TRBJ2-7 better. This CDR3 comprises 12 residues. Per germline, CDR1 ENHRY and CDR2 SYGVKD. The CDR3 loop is CAISDLTYEQYF. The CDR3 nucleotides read TGTGCCATCAGTGACCTCACCTACGAGCAGTACTTC.

The DNA of the CDR3 is TGCAGCGCTGGACAGGGAATTAATACTGAGCAGTACTTC. It encodes CSAGQGINTEQYF. The chain joins TRBV29-1 to TRBJ2-7; 8 bases line up with TRBD1. The germline gives CDR1 SQVTM, CDR2 ANQGSEA. V trimming: 7 bases; J trimming: 7 bases; junction bases outside the gene matches: 12. This CDR3 contains 13 residues.

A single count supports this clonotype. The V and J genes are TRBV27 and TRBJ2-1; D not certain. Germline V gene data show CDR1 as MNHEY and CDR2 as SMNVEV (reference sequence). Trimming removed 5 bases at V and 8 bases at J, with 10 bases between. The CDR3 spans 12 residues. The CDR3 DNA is TGTGCCAGCAGTCCAAAGTGGGATGAGCAGTTCTTC. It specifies CASSPKWDEQFF.

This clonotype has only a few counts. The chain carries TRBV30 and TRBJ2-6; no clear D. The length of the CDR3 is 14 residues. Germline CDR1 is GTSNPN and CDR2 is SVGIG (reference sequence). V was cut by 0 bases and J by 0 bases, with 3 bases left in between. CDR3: CAWSVVSGANVLTF. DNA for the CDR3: TGTGCCTGGAGTGTAGTCTCTGGGGCCAACGTCCTGACTTTC. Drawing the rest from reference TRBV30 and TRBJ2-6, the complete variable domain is SQTIHQWPATLVQPVGSPLSLECTVEGTSNPNLYWYRQAAGRGLQLLFYSVGIGQISSEVPQNLSASRPQDRQFILSSKKLLLSDSGFYLCAWSVVSGANVLTFGAGSRLTVL.

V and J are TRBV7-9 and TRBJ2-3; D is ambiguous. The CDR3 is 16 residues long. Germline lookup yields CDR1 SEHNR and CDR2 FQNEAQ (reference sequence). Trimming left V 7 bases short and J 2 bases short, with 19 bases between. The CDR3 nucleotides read TGTGCCAGCATCGCCCCGACCAGGTTTTCCACAGATACGCAGTATTTT. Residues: CASIAPTRFSTDTQYF.

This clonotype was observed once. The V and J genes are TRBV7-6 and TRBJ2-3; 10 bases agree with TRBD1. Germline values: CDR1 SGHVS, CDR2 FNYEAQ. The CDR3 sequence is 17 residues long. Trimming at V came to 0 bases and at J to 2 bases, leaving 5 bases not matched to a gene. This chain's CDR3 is CASSLARTGGYTDTQYF. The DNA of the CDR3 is TGTGCCAGCAGCTTAGCGAGGACAGGGGGTTACACAGATACGCAGTATTTT.

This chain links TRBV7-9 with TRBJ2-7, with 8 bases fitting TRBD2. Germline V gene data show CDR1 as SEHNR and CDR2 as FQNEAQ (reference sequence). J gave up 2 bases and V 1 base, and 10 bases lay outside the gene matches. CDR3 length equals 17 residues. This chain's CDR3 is CASSLGPPSGGTYEQYF. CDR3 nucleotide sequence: TGTGCCAGCAGCTTAGGCCCCCCGAGCGGGGGCACCTACGAGCAGTACTTC.

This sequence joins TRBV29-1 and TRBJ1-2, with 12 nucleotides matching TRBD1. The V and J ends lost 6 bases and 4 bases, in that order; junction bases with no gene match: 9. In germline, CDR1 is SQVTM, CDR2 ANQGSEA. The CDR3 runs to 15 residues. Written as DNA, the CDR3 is TGCAGCGTCGACACCGGGACAGGGGGCATCTATGGCTACACCTTC. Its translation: CSVDTGTGGIYGYTF.

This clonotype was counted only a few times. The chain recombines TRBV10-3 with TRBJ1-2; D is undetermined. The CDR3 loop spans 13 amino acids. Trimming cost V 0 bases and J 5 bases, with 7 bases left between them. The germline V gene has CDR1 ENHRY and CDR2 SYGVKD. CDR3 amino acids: CAISESRGYGYTF. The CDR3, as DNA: TGTGCCATCAGTGAGTCTCGAGGATATGGCTACACCTTC.

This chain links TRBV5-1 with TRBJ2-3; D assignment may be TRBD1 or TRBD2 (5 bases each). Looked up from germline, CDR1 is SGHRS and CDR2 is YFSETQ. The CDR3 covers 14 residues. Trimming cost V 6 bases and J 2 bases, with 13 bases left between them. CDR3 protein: CASTGGTDTDTQYF. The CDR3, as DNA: TGCGCCAGCACTGGGGGAACGGACACAGATACGCAGTATTTT.

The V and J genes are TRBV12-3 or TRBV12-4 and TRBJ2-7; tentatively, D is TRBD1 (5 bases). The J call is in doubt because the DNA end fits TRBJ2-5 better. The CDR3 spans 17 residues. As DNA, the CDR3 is TGTGCCAGCAGTTTTAGGACATCCCAGACGGGCGAAGAGACCCAGTACTTC. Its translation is CASSFRTSQTGEETQYF.

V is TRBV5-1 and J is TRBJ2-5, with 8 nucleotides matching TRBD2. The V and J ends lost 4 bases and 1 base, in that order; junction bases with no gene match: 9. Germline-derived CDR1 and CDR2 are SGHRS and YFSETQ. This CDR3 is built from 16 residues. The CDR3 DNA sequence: TGCGCCAGCAGCCAACTCCTAAGCGGGGGCCAAGAGACCCAGTACTTC. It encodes CASSQLLSGGQETQYF.

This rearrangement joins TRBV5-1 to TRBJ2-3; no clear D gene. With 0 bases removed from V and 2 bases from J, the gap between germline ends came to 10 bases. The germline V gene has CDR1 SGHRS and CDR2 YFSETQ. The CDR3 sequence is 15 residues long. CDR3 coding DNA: TGCGCCAGCAGCTTGGATTTGGGGAACACAGATACGCAGTATTTT. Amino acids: CASSLDLGNTDTQYF. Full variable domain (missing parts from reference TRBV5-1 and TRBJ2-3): KAGVTQTPRYLIKTRGQQVTLSCSPISGHRSVSWYQQTPGQGLQFLFEYFSETQRNKGNFPGRFSGRQFSNSRSEMNVSTLELGDSALYLCASSLDLGNTDTQYFGPGTRLTVL.

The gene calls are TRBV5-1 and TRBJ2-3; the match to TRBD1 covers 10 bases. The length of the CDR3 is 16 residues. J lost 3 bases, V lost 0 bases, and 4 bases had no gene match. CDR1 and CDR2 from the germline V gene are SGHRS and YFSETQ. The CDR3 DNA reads TGCGCCAGCAGCTTGGCTCTGGGACAGGGGACAGATACGCAGTATTTT. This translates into CASSLALGQGTDTQYF.